This T cell receptor beta chain was captured in a study of blood T cell repertoires in COVID-19. About the research overall: There were acute and convalescent COVID-19 samples, and they came from the United States, Italy and Spain. In each case, the material was cDNA or gDNA derived from T cells, B-cell-depleted T cells, or PBMCs.

Per the germline V gene, CDR1 is LGHNA and CDR2 is YSLEER. This CDR3 is built from 16 residues. The germline V and J ends were trimmed by 1 base and 3 bases, with 15 bases remaining between them. Measured with immunoSEQ multiplex PCR; TCRdb has only the in-frame clones, and not every one. The sample lists around 280,000 clones; roughly nine tenths were seen once. Two negative PCRs, clearance, or symptom resolution were required of recovered Cohort 3 donors. The chain links TRBV4-3 to TRBJ1-2, with D maybe TRBD1 (5 bases). Sequencing was performed on PBMCs or T cells enriched from blood (not recorded which). The sequence was collected from a woman aged 40 to 50 who had recovered from COVID-19. The CDR3 protein is CASSQGEGRDDYGYTF. CDR3 bases: TGCGCCAGCAGCCAAGGGGAGGGGAGGGATGACTATGGCTACACCTTC.